The source of this TCR beta chain is a study of T cell responses to AZD1222 COVID-19 vaccine. Study-wide results and limits: Close to half of all spike-specific TCRs reportedly target regions of the variants that are unmutated. Breadth and depth of Spike-specific TCRs rose after two AZD1222 doses. The study sampled repertoires only after the peak T cell response. Vaccine-related CD4 TCRs covered spike, predominating at 160-218 and 743-854.

This clone was detected once. No antigen is known for it. The V and J ends lost 1 base and 2 bases, in that order; junction bases with no gene match: 4. Germline CDR1 LGHNA, CDR2 YSLEER. This CDR3 region has 15 residues. Measured with immunoSEQ multiplex PCR; TCRdb has only the in-frame clones, and not every one. The sample comprises around 120,000 clones, roughly 90% of which are singletons, and 11% to 15% rests with the top ten. Sequenced here: peripheral blood, sampled on day 0 of AZD1222 vaccination. The origin of this receptor is an adult in good health. J is TRBJ1-2 and V is TRBV4-3; 7 bases match TRBD1. This chain's CDR3 is CASSQVAQGNYGYTF. The DNA of the CDR3 is TGCGCCAGCAGCCAAGTGGCACAGGGGAACTATGGCTACACCTTC.